This T cell receptor (beta chain) was found in a study of blood T cell repertoires in COVID-19. Study-level background: Acute and convalescent COVID-19 specimens originated in the United States, Italy and Spain. PBMCs, B-cell-depleted T cells, or T cells provided the cDNA or gDNA that made up the material.

The CDR3 is made up of 16 amino acids. In germline, CDR1 is SGHTA, CDR2 FQGNSA. Germline trimming cut 5 bases from V and 6 bases from J; bases unmatched to any gene: 10. Under the authors' procedure: Amplification with reference gene primers provided the estimates of nucleated cell counts. TCRdb's table, derived via immunoSEQ multiplex PCR, lists solely in-frame clones and lacks some. That table is the source of V, J and clone size, and D and trimming were worked out from the DNA. The data hold more than 90,000 clones, with around 86% observed a single time. The chain links TRBV7-2 to TRBJ2-2, with 9 bases fitting TRBD1. This TCR came from a man in his 70s with acute or convalescent COVID-19. Sequencing used peripheral blood. CDR3 nucleotides: TGTGCCAGCAGCCTACAGGGGGCCTTCATAGCCGGGGAGCTGTTTTTT. Translated, it gives CASSLQGAFIAGELFF.